This T cell receptor (beta chain) was documented in a study of cytomegalovirus exposure and HLA in healthy donors. Study results and caveats: Immune exposure information available was restricted to CMV serostatus.

The PCR made use of 60 Vbeta and 13 Jbeta primers. Assay used: immunoSEQ multiplex PCR; TCRdb lists only in-frame clones, some missing. The sample consists of 90,000 to 130,000 clones, roughly four fifths of them appearing once. As to this clone: Its specificity is not known.

V shed 5 bases and J 4 bases; nucleotides not matched to a gene: 13. CDR3 length equals 18 residues. Germline CDR1 reads SGHDT; CDR2 reads YYEEEE. The J gene is TRBJ1-6, the V gene TRBV5-6, with 9 bases matching TRBD1. This clonotype was obtained from a man in his thirties or forties in good health and CMV-seropositive. The sequencing sample was made of PBMCs. As DNA, the CDR3 is TGTGCCAGCAGTCGGGACAGGGAAATGGGTCAATATAATTCACCCCTCCACTTT. As protein: CASSRDREMGQYNSPLHF.